This T cell receptor (beta chain) was captured in a study of sequential checkpoint blockade in melanoma. Study-wide background: Randomization was 1:1 between first-line nivolumab→ipilimumab and ipilimumab→nivolumab. Maintenance nivolumab came after either treatment sequence.

This clone turned up a few times. Clones were sequenced by immunoSEQ multiplex PCR, and TCRdb holds only the in-frame ones, with some missing. The profile covers 15,000 to 20,000 clones, with around 63% appearing a single time and under 20% taken by the ten largest. Treatment given: randomized to nivolumab then ipilimumab (arm A) or the reverse (arm B). PBMC sorting kept live CD3+CD8+ cells without CD19 or CD56. The V and J ends lost 2 bases and 6 bases, in that order; junction bases with no gene match: 4. Germline CDR1 MNHEY, CDR2 SVGAGI. The CDR3 spans 13 residues. The source of this sequence is a human donor with melanoma. The sequences come from CD8+ T cells sorted from blood (inferred from file names), collected from a patient given nivolumab and ipilimumab in sequence. V is TRBV6-5 and J is TRBJ2-7; 7 nucleotides line up with TRBD2. CDR3 DNA sequence: TGTGCCAGCAGTTACGGGGAGGGGAGCGAGCAGTACTTC. It codes for CASSYGEGSEQYF.